One sample yielded the 6 T cell receptor beta chains listed below, sequenced in a study of T cells in Graves' hyperthyroidism and ophthalmopathy. RNA transcripts yielded amplified TCR beta CDR3 regions. A first-round RT-PCR of the TCR CDR3 used the HTBI primer set. MiXCR, applied by TCRdb to the multiplex PCR reads, yields one record per CDR3 protein. This sample yields hundreds of thousands of distinct CDR3 sequences, of which roughly 14% are seen a single time; about 3.9% belongs to the top ten. Source material: blood. The source of these receptors is a woman in her 40s with Graves' ophthalmopathy.

This clonotype was seen many times. The gene calls are TRBV19 and TRBJ2-5; 7 positions agree with TRBD1. The V and J ends lost 4 bases and 1 base, in that order; junction bases with no gene match: 3. This CDR3 region has 14 residues. Germline V lookup: CDR1 LNHDA, CDR2 SQIVND (reference sequence). CDR3 DNA sequence: TGTGCCAGTAGTAAACAGGGGTTCCAAGAGACCCAGTACTTC. Translating gives CASSKQGFQETQYF.

This clonotype was counted many times. The chain employs TRBV7-3 and TRBJ2-2, with 7 bases lining up with TRBD2. V trimming: 0 bases; J trimming: 2 bases; junction bases outside the gene matches: 3. Germline CDR1 and CDR2: SGHTA and FQGTGA. The CDR3 has 16 amino acids. This CDR3 reads CASSLTPSGNTGELFF. The DNA for the CDR3 is TGTGCCAGCAGCTTAACCCCTAGCGGAAACACCGGGGAGCTGTTTTTT. Filled out from reference TRBV7-3 and TRBJ2-2, the complete variable domain reads GAGVSQTPSNKVTEKGKYVELRCDPISGHTALYWYRQSLGQGPEFLIYFQGTGAADDSGLPNDRFFAVRPEGSVSTLKIQRTERGDSAVYLCASSLTPSGNTGELFFGEGSRLTVL.

This clonotype was counted at least ten times. In DNA, the CDR3 is TGTGCCACCGAGCCGGAGGCCCGGAGCGGCTACACCTTC. Translated: CATEPEARSGYTF. The V call is TRBV2, the J call TRBJ1-2; D ambiguous. This CDR3 spans 13 amino acids. Germline lookup yields CDR1 SNHLY and CDR2 FYNNEI. Trimming took off 10 bases at V and 8 bases at J, with 20 bases between the two ends. The entire variable domain, with the rest obtained from reference TRBV2 and TRBJ1-2, is as follows: EPEVTQTPSHQVTQMGQEVILRCVPISNHLYFYWYRQILGQKVEFLVSFYNNEISEKSEIFDDQFSVERPDGSNFTLKIRSTKLEDSAMYFCATEPEARSGYTFGSGTRLTVV.

This clonotype was observed many times. The V gene is TRBV2, the J gene TRBJ2-5; possibly TRBD1 for D (6 bases). Per the germline V gene, CDR1 is SNHLY and CDR2 is FYNNEI. The V and J ends lost 8 bases and 2 bases respectively, with 12 bases between them. This CDR3 has 13 residues. The CDR3: CASHRDIQETQYF. The CDR3 DNA reads TGTGCCAGCCACCGGGACATACAAGAGACCCAGTACTTC.

A few counts support this clonotype. V gene TRBV7-3 combines with J gene TRBJ2-6, with 9 bases identical to TRBD2. This CDR3 region has 17 residues. Germline CDR1 and CDR2: SGHTA and FQGTGA. J gave up 1 base and V 7 bases, and 8 bases lay outside the gene matches. This CDR3 is CASTQGTSPSGANVLTF. As DNA, the CDR3 is TGTGCCAGCACCCAGGGGACTAGCCCTTCTGGGGCCAACGTCCTGACTTTC.

Ten or more counts support this clonotype. The chain is built from TRBV19 and TRBJ1-2; 7 bases are a match to TRBD1. The ends lost 7 bases at V and 8 bases at J; junction bases unmatched: 13. The CDR3 loop spans 14 amino acids. Germline V CDR1 and CDR2: LNHDA, SQIVND (reference sequence). The CDR3 nucleotides read TGTGCCAGTACCCCAATCGGGAGGGGGCTGGGCTACACCTTC. It is translated as CASTPIGRGLGYTF. The full variable domain, in which reference TRBV19 and TRBJ1-2 provide the parts outside the CDR3, is DGGITQSPKYLFRKEGQNVTLSCEQNLNHDAMYWYRQDPGQGLRLIYYSQIVNDFQKGDIAEGYSVSREKKESFPLTVTSAQKNPTAFYLCASTPIGRGLGYTFGSGTRLTVV.